Listed below are T cell receptor beta chains from one sample, sequenced in a study of T cells in Graves' hyperthyroidism and ophthalmopathy. TCRdb reprocessed the multiplex PCR reads with MiXCR, giving one entry per CDR3 protein. Here the sample spans approximately 530,000 distinct CDR3 sequences, nearly 20% being singletons. Material: blood. These receptors were collected from a man in his forties with Graves' ophthalmopathy. Both conserved end residues are part of each CDR3. A D gene is named only where the DNA matches it firmly. Only part of the rows carry a size: once, few, many, or a class if the clone is expanded.

v_call	clone_size	j_call	d_call	cdr3_aa	cdr3_nt
TRBV11-2	many	TRBJ1-5	NA	CASSVTGNQPQHF	TGTGCCAGCAGCGTCACGGGGAATCAGCCCCAGCATTTT
TRBV27	many	TRBJ2-1	TRBD2	CASSSGLAGVAYNEQFF	TGTGCCAGCAGTTCGGGACTAGCGGGAGTGGCGTACAATGAGCAGTTCTTC
TRBV7-8	many	TRBJ1-2	NA	CASSFDRQFPNYGYTF	TGTGCCAGCAGCTTTGACCGACAGTTCCCCAACTATGGCTACACCTTC
TRBV28	many	TRBJ2-3	TRBD2	CASSSGLAGVSTDTQYF	TGTGCCAGCAGTTCTGGACTAGCGGGAGTAAGCACAGATACGCAGTATTTT
TRBV11-2	many	TRBJ2-4	NA	CASSLELKNIQYF	TGTGCCAGCAGCTTAGAGTTGAAAAACATTCAGTACTTC
TRBV15	few	TRBJ2-3	TRBD2	CATSRDGAGLAGGSAADTQYF	TGTGCCACCAGCAGAGACGGGGCAGGACTAGCGGGAGGGTCAGCGGCAGATACGCAGTATTTT
TRBV11-2	few	TRBJ2-5	NA	CASSLVAETQYF	TGTGCCAGCAGCTTAGTAGCGGAGACCCAGTACTTC
TRBV15	few	TRBJ1-4	NA	CATSRALSGREDEKLFF	TGTGCCACCAGCAGAGCCCTTTCAGGGAGGGAAGATGAAAAACTGTTTTTT
TRBV5-1	few	TRBJ2-3	TRBD1	CASSLGTGSTTQYF	TGCGCCAGCAGCCTCGGGACAGGTTCGACTACGCAGTATTTT
TRBV20-1	NA	TRBJ2-7	TRBD2	CSARPGSSGIYEQYF	TGCAGTGCTAGACCCGGGTCTAGCGGGATCTACGAGCAGTACTTC
TRBV25-1	NA	TRBJ2-6	NA	CASSDPWPGANVLTF	TGTGCCAGCAGCGATCCTTGGCCTGGGGCCAACGTCCTGACTTTC
TRBV27	NA	TRBJ2-7	NA	CASSIGQAYEQYF	TGTGCCAGCAGTATCGGACAAGCCTACGAGCAGTACTTC
TRBV2	NA	TRBJ2-1	NA	CASFPALAAGEQFF	TGTGCCAGTTTCCCCGCCTTAGCCGCGGGTGAGCAGTTCTTC
TRBV12-3/TRBV12-4	NA	TRBJ2-7	NA	CASRYRDSGEQYF	TGTGCCAGCAGATACCGGGACTCGGGGGAGCAGTACTTC
TRBV12-5	few	TRBJ2-1	NA	CASGLVLGPNSYNEQFF	TGTGCTAGTGGTTTGGTACTAGGGCCGAACTCCTACAATGAGCAGTTCTTC
TRBV7-9	few	TRBJ2-1	NA	CASSLVAYNEQFF	TGTGCCAGCAGCCTCGTGGCGTACAATGAGCAGTTCTTC
TRBV3-1	many	TRBJ1-2	TRBD1	CASSQTGPYGYTF	TGTGCCAGCAGCCAGACAGGGCCCTATGGCTACACCTTC
TRBV9	many	TRBJ2-7	NA	CASSVDDGVQYF	TGTGCCAGCAGCGTAGATGACGGGGTGCAGTACTTC
TRBV27	many	TRBJ1-5	NA	CASSATGQGTYSNQPQHF	TGTGCCAGCAGCGCAACGGGACAAGGAACCTATAGCAATCAGCCCCAGCATTTT
TRBV12-3/TRBV12-4	NA	TRBJ1-2	NA	CASSLAGGAVGYTF	TGTGCCAGCAGTTTAGCGGGAGGGGCAGTGGGCTACACCTTC
TRBV7-6	few	TRBJ2-5	NA	CASSLGGQRQEAQYF	TGTGCCAGCAGCTTAGGTGGACAGAGACAAGAGGCCCAGTACTTC
TRBV27	few	TRBJ2-2	NA	CASRYNGVGTGELFF	TGTGCCAGCAGATACAACGGCGTGGGCACCGGGGAGCTGTTTTTT
TRBV4-1	few	TRBJ2-7	TRBD1	CASSQDRGHEQYF	TGCGCCAGCAGCCAGGACAGGGGACACGAGCAGTACTTC
TRBV5-1	NA	TRBJ2-7	NA	CASSRQGGSSYEQYF	TGCGCCAGCAGCCGACAGGGAGGGAGCTCCTACGAGCAGTACTTC